This T cell receptor beta chain came from a study of T cells after yellow fever vaccination. TCRdb independently ran MiXCR on the 5' RACE reads; one entry per CDR3 protein. The table shows about 320,000 distinct CDR3 sequences, with over 3.5% occurring only once. Germline trimming cut 8 bases from V and 0 bases from J; bases unmatched to any gene: 7. CDR1 MNHEY and CDR2 SVGAGI come from the germline V gene. The CDR3 length is 15 residues. The source is a man between 18 and 35 years old who received the YFV17D yellow fever vaccine. Source: PBMCs, taken 15 days after the yellow fever booster vaccination. The rearrangement links TRBV6-5 to TRBJ2-1; TRBD2 matches 7 bases. The CDR3 DNA is TGTGCCAGCGGAATTAGCGGGCTCTCCTACAATGAGCAGTTCTTC. It yields the protein CASGISGLSYNEQFF.